This is a list of T cell receptor beta chains from one sample in a study of identifying expanded T cells in peripheral blood. Method: immunoSEQ multiplex PCR; TCRdb's copy keeps in-frame clones and lacks some. This table holds under 95,000 clones, roughly 90% found once. The sample taken for sequencing was blood. Receptors originate from a person aged 18-70 years in good health. Each CDR3 is given with its conserved first and last residue. A D gene is named only where the DNA matches it firmly. A clone size is listed for some rows: how often the clone was seen (once, few, many), or a class if it is expanded.

d_gene	v_gene	j_gene	abundance	CDR3aa	CDR3nt
-	TRBV5-6	TRBJ1-2	-	CASSFGTAANYGYTF	TGTGCCAGCAGCTTTGGGACGGCTGCTAACTATGGCTACACCTTC
-	TRBV28	TRBJ2-1	once	CASSSEYEQFF	TGTGCCAGCAGTTCTGAATATGAGCAGTTCTTC
TRBD1	TRBV10-3	TRBJ2-2	-	CAISTGTDNTGELFF	TGTGCCATCTCGACCGGGACAGATAACACCGGGGAGCTGTTTTTT
-	TRBV19	TRBJ2-1	-	CASNDRYNEQFF	TGTGCCAGTAACGACAGGTACAATGAGCAGTTCTTC
TRBD2	TRBV11-3	TRBJ2-1	-	CASSRLAGGSEQFF	TGTGCCAGCAGCCGACTAGCGGGGGGCAGTGAGCAGTTCTTC
-	TRBV5-1	TRBJ2-1	-	CASSVTGSSYNEQFF	TGCGCCAGCAGCGTTACGGGGAGCTCCTACAATGAGCAGTTCTTC
-	TRBV6-5	TRBJ1-2	-	CASKSTGFSYTF	TGTGCCAGCAAGTCTACAGGGTTTAGCTACACCTTC
-	TRBV21-1	TRBJ1-3	-	CASSKKTIRSGNTIYF	TGTGCCAGCAGCAAAAAGACAATCCGCTCTGGAAACACCATATATTTT
-	TRBV5-6	TRBJ2-1	-	CASSSPGHRAAGNEQFF	TGTGCCAGCAGCTCACCGGGACACCGCGCTGCGGGAAATGAGCAGTTCTTC
TRBD1	TRBV4-3	TRBJ2-5	-	CASSQDGHWGQGVGEETQYF	TGCGCCAGCAGCCAAGATGGCCACTGGGGACAGGGTGTCGGGGAGGAGACCCAGTACTTC
TRBD2	TRBV11-2	TRBJ2-1	-	CASSPRGSGRATYNEQFF	TGTGCCAGCAGCCCACGGGGTAGCGGGAGGGCCACCTACAATGAGCAGTTCTTC
-	TRBV6-6	TRBJ2-4	-	CASSYELAKNIQYF	TGTGCCAGCAGTTATGAGCTAGCCAAAAACATTCAGTACTTC
TRBD2	TRBV7-2	TRBJ2-5	-	CASSRTSGEIETQYF	TGTGCCAGCAGCAGGACTAGCGGGGAGATAGAGACCCAGTACTTC
TRBD2	TRBV2	TRBJ2-3	-	CASSVSAGDTQYF	TGTGCCAGCAGTGTATCAGCGGGGGATACGCAGTATTTT
TRBD1	TRBV5-6	TRBJ2-7	-	CASSATGGVSYEQYF	TGTGCCAGCAGCGCGACAGGGGGAGTATCGTACGAGCAGTACTTC
TRBD2	TRBV7-2	TRBJ2-3	-	CASSHPQWRLAGYTQYF	TGTGCCAGCAGCCACCCTCAATGGCGTCTAGCGGGTTATACGCAGTATTTT
-	TRBV7-2	TRBJ2-5	-	CASSLARGRGETQYF	TGTGCCAGCAGCTTAGCGCGGGGGCGGGGAGAGACCCAGTACTTC
TRBD1	TRBV5-1	TRBJ2-7	-	CASSLSAGTAYEQYF	TGCGCCAGCAGCTTGTCCGCCGGGACAGCTTACGAGCAGTACTTC
-	TRBV19	TRBJ2-2	-	CASQTPGTKGGGELFF	TGTGCCAGCCAAACCCCCGGGACGAAAGGTGGCGGGGAGCTGTTTTTT
-	TRBV19	TRBJ1-2	-	CASSIDAHRAGYGYTF	TGTGCCAGTAGTATAGACGCCCACAGGGCCGGCTATGGCTACACCTTC
TRBD1	TRBV5-4	TRBJ1-4	-	CASSRTGEGATNEKLFF	TGTGCCAGCAGCCGGACAGGGGAGGGCGCAACTAATGAAAAACTGTTTTTT
TRBD1	TRBV6-6	TRBJ2-7	-	CASRLGQGAGEQYF	TGTGCCAGCAGGCTGGGACAGGGGGCAGGCGAGCAGTACTTC